This paragraph covers one T cell receptor beta chain sequence. This entry belongs to a study of blood T cell repertoires in COVID-19. Across the whole study: There were acute and convalescent COVID-19 samples, and they came from the United States, Italy and Spain. T cells, B-cell-depleted T cells, or PBMCs provided the cDNA or gDNA that served as material.

Original processing methods: Reference gene primer amplification yielded estimated nucleated cell counts. TCRdb keeps only in-frame clones here, not all; method: immunoSEQ multiplex PCR. The D gene and trimming were derived from the DNA, and the V and J assignments and clone size from that table. This sample has about 140,000 clones, with more than 80% found just once. The CDR3 runs 11 residues. V lost 8 bases, J lost 3 bases, and 7 bases lay in between. Looked up from germline, CDR1 is LNHDA and CDR2 is SQIVND (reference sequence). The rearrangement links TRBV19 to TRBJ1-2; D perhaps matches TRBD1 (5 bases). The TCR sequence derives from a human donor in a cohort sampled during active COVID-19. Sequencing used peripheral blood. CDR3 region: CASRQYYGYTF. CDR3 bases: TGTGCCAGTCGACAGTACTATGGCTACACCTTC.